The 31 T cell receptor beta chains below all came from one sample that was sequenced in a study of OX40 agonist ivuxolimab in advanced cancers. Data came from immunoSEQ multiplex PCR; TCRdb stores just in-frame clones and leaves some out. The sample holds 75,000 or so clones, 84% seen once. Sequenced here: CD4+ or CD8+ T cells sorted from blood, sampled in a trial of the OX40 agonist ivuxolimab. The receptor source for this set is an adult with an advanced solid tumor such as melanoma, head and neck, liver or kidney cancer.

This clone is a singleton in its sample. J is TRBJ2-2 and V is TRBV14, with D tentatively TRBD1 (6 bases). V lost 1 base and J 4 bases, leaving 7 bases between the germline ends. The germline V gene has CDR1 SGHDN and CDR2 FVKESK. The length of the CDR3 is 14 residues. Here the CDR3 reads CASSQVRGTGELFF. The CDR3 DNA follows: TGTGCCAGCAGCCAAGTCAGGGGCACCGGGGAGCTGTTTTTT.

V gene TRBV7-2 combines with J gene TRBJ2-5; 7 bases align to TRBD2. Germline trimming cut 2 bases from V and 5 bases from J; bases unmatched to any gene: 11. The CDR3 is 16 amino acids. CDR1 SGHTA and CDR2 FQGNSA come from the germline V gene. This chain's CDR3 is CASSLRWGGLWETQYF. The CDR3 DNA is TGTGCCAGCAGCTTAAGGTGGGGGGGATTGTGGGAGACCCAGTACTTC.

The chain employs TRBV19 and TRBJ2-3, with 7 bases fitting TRBD2. J lost 0 bases, V lost 5 bases, and 5 bases had no gene match. This CDR3 has 15 residues. Looked up from germline, CDR1 is LNHDA and CDR2 is SQIVND (reference sequence). CDR3 coding DNA: TGTGCCAGTAGTGTCCCGGGACTAAGCACAGATACGCAGTATTTT. This translates into CASSVPGLSTDTQYF.

The chain uses TRBV30 and TRBJ2-3; tentatively, D is TRBD1 or TRBD2 (5 bases each). The CDR3 runs to 16 residues. CDR1 is GTSNPN, CDR2 SVGIG, per germline (reference sequence). The V gene lost 0 bases and the J gene lost 0 bases, with 13 bases spanning the gap. The CDR3 is CAWSVRGRKSTDTQYF. CDR3 DNA sequence: TGTGCCTGGAGTGTACGGGGCAGGAAAAGCACAGATACGCAGTATTTT.

On this clone: The same CDR3 can be traced to other DNA sequences in this sample. This chain connects TRBV9 to TRBJ2-1, with 7 bases that match TRBD2. This CDR3 has 14 amino acids. J gave up 2 bases and V 2 bases, and 1 base lay outside the gene matches. The germline CDR1 and CDR2 sequences are SGDLS and YYNGEE. This chain's CDR3 is CASSVGLTYNEQFF. The CDR3 region has the DNA TGTGCCAGCAGCGTGGGACTAACCTACAATGAGCAGTTCTTC. Combining the CDR3 with reference TRBV9 and TRBJ2-1 gives the whole variable domain DSGVTQTPKHLITATGQRVTLRCSPRSGDLSVYWYQQSLDQGLQFLIQYYNGEERAKGNILERFSAQQFPDLHSELNLSSLELGDSALYFCASSVGLTYNEQFFGPGTRLTVL.

This chain uses TRBV27 with TRBJ2-3; 13 bases line up with TRBD2. CDR3 size: 17 residues. J lost 8 bases, V lost 6 bases, and 14 bases had no gene match. CDR1 and CDR2 (germline): MNHEY, SMNVEV (reference sequence). The CDR3 DNA reads TGTGCCAGCAGCCGACCTGGACTAGCGGGGGCCTTTGGTACGCAGTATTTT. Residues: CASSRPGLAGAFGTQYF.

There are a few counts of this clone. V is TRBV5-6 and J is TRBJ2-2; D perhaps matches TRBD2 (6 bases). Looked up from germline, CDR1 is SGHDT and CDR2 is YYEEEE. This CDR3 is built from 15 residues. V was pared by 5 bases and J by 0 bases, with 11 bases between. The chain's CDR3 is CASRSTGANTGELFF. The DNA of the CDR3 is TGTGCCAGCAGATCAACGGGGGCGAACACCGGGGAGCTGTTTTTT.

This clone showed up just once. V and J are TRBV7-6 and TRBJ1-1; TRBD1 matches 7 bases. The CDR3 runs 14 residues. With V trimmed by 6 bases and J by 0 bases, 4 bases remained unmatched. Germline lookup yields CDR1 SGHVS and CDR2 FNYEAQ. The CDR3 reads CASSPTGMNTEAFF. CDR3 bases: TGTGCCAGCAGTCCGACAGGGATGAACACTGAAGCTTTCTTT.

DNA for the CDR3: TGCGCCACCAGGGAGGGGACTAACTATGGCTACACCTTC. Translation: CATREGTNYGYTF. The chain combines TRBV5-1 with TRBJ1-2; possible D gene TRBD1, 5 bases. This CDR3 is built from 13 residues. The germline V gene has CDR1 SGHRS and CDR2 YFSETQ. V was shortened by 9 bases and J by 0 bases, with 12 bases between the two germline ends. Supplemented by reference TRBV5-1 and TRBJ1-2, the full variable domain reads KAGVTQTPRYLIKTRGQQVTLSCSPISGHRSVSWYQQTPGQGLQFLFEYFSETQRNKGNFPGRFSGRQFSNSRSEMNVSTLELGDSALYLCATREGTNYGYTFGSGTRLTVV.

J is TRBJ1-2 and V is TRBV6-5, with a possible D match to TRBD1 (6 bases). The germline V gene has CDR1 MNHEY and CDR2 SVGAGI. The length of the CDR3 is 14 residues. Trimming cost V 5 bases and J 4 bases, with 14 bases left between them. CDR3 nucleotide sequence: TGTGCCAGCAGTCGCAGGGACATAGGCTATGGCTACACCTTC. Protein sequence: CASSRRDIGYGYTF.

The rearrangement joins TRBV19 to TRBJ1-4; 7 bases are a match to TRBD1. This CDR3 is built from 21 residues. Germline CDR1 is LNHDA and CDR2 is SQIVND (reference sequence). Trimming at V came to 6 bases and at J to 7 bases, leaving 29 bases not matched to a gene. For the CDR3, the DNA is TGTGCCAGTAGGATGTCGTTTTTTTCCGGGACAGCAAACAGGATTCGTGAAAAACTGTTTTTT. The encoded protein is CASRMSFFSGTANRIREKLFF.

This clone showed up just a few times. The chain employs TRBV5-1 and TRBJ1-4; 7 nucleotides line up with TRBD1. V lost 4 bases to trimming and J lost 8 bases; unmatched junction nucleotides: 8. The CDR3 spans 14 residues. CDR1 is SGHRS, CDR2 YFSETQ, per germline. The CDR3 loop reads CASSTDRVDEKLFF. CDR3 nucleotides: TGCGCCAGCAGCACCGACAGGGTCGACGAAAAACTGTTTTTT. The full variable domain, in which reference TRBV5-1 and TRBJ1-4 provide the parts outside the CDR3, is KAGVTQTPRYLIKTRGQQVTLSCSPISGHRSVSWYQQTPGQGLQFLFEYFSETQRNKGNFPGRFSGRQFSNSRSEMNVSTLELGDSALYLCASSTDRVDEKLFFGSGTQLSVL.

The chain uses TRBV7-9 and TRBJ2-3, with D unclear. Per the germline V gene, CDR1 is SEHNR and CDR2 is FQNEAQ (reference sequence). Trimming cost V 7 bases and J 2 bases, with 16 bases left between them. The CDR3 covers 15 residues. CDR3 region: CASTEGQANTDTQYF. As DNA, the CDR3 is TGTGCCAGCACCGAAGGGCAGGCGAACACAGATACGCAGTATTTT.

This chain uses TRBV14 with TRBJ2-7; no reliable D call. Germline V gene sequence: CDR1 SGHDN, CDR2 FVKESK. Trimming pared 8 bases from V and 6 bases from J, leaving 14 bases between. This CDR3 spans 12 amino acids. In DNA form, the CDR3 reads TGTGCCAGCCGGCGGACCCCCGGCGAGCAGTACTTC. This encodes CASRRTPGEQYF.

The chain carries TRBV19 and TRBJ2-6; no clear D gene. CDR1 is LNHDA and CDR2 is SQIVND in the germline V gene (reference sequence). This CDR3 contains 17 residues. Trimming shortened V by 1 base and J by 2 bases, and 12 bases separated the two germline ends. CDR3 amino acids: CASSIGVGSAGANVLTF. In nucleotides, the CDR3 is TGTGCCAGTAGTATAGGCGTAGGGTCCGCTGGGGCCAACGTCCTGACTTTC.

Worth noting for this clone: One junction end disagrees with the germline gene, perhaps due to a read error. V gene TRBV30 combines with J gene TRBJ1-1; D is ambiguous. The germline gives CDR1 GTSNPN, CDR2 SVGIG (reference sequence). This CDR3 is 13 amino acids long. The CDR3 region is CASGQKQNAEAFF. The CDR3 DNA is TGTGCCTCCGGTCAGAAGCAGAACGCTGAAGCTTTCTTT. Full variable domain (outside the CDR3, taken from reference TRBV30 and TRBJ1-1): SQTIHQWPATLVQPVGSPLSLECTVEGTSNPNLYWYRQAAGRGLQLLFYSVGIGQISSEVPQNLSASRPQDRQFILSSKKLLLSDSGFYLCASGQKQNAEAFFGQGTRLTVV.

The chain is built from TRBV4-2 and TRBJ1-6; TRBD1 matches 7 bases. Germline V lookup: CDR1 LGHNA, CDR2 YNFKEQ. V was clipped by 1 base and J by 7 bases; unmatched bases: 7. There are 16 residues in the CDR3. Written as DNA, the CDR3 is TGTGCCAGCAGCCAAGCCCAAGGGGGCACGAATTCACCCCTCCACTTT. Translated: CASSQAQGGTNSPLHF.

This chain links TRBV7-2 with TRBJ1-1, with D unclear. This CDR3 region has 15 residues. V shed 3 bases and J shed 2 bases, with 13 bases lying between them. Germline V gives CDR1 SGHTA, CDR2 FQGNSA. The chain's CDR3 is CASSFQLGVNTEAFF. The DNA of the CDR3 is TGTGCCAGCAGCTTTCAATTAGGCGTAAACACTGAAGCTTTCTTT.

This chain connects TRBV7-2 to TRBJ2-1; 7 nucleotides align to TRBD2. The CDR3 has 15 amino acids. V was pared by 3 bases and J by 8 bases, with 10 bases of the junction left unmatched. Germline V lookup: CDR1 SGHTA, CDR2 FQGNSA. The CDR3: CASSLRGGEGYEQFF. The DNA of the CDR3 is TGTGCCAGCAGCTTGCGGGGCGGGGAGGGCTATGAGCAGTTCTTC.

The rearrangement links TRBV7-9 to TRBJ2-2, with D possibly being TRBD2 (6 bases). Germline assignment: CDR1 SEHNR and CDR2 FQNEAQ (reference sequence). The CDR3 loop spans 17 amino acids. Trimming took off 5 bases at V and 7 bases at J, with 23 bases between the two ends. CDR3 nucleotides: TGTGCCAGCAGCACCTCGGAGGGCAGGGCAGCTTTCGGGGAGCTGTTTTTT. Protein product: CASSTSEGRAAFGELFF. Supplemented by reference TRBV7-9 and TRBJ2-2, the full variable domain reads DTGVSQNPRHKITKRGQNVTFRCDPISEHNRLYWYRQTLGQGPEFLTYFQNEAQLEKSRLLSDRFSAERPKGSFSTLEIQRTEQGDSAMYLCASSTSEGRAAFGELFFGEGSRLTVL.

The genes are TRBV4-3 and TRBJ2-1; 10 nucleotides line up with TRBD2. CDR1 and CDR2 (germline): LGHNA, YSLEER. The CDR3 consists of 16 residues. With V trimmed by 0 bases and J by 10 bases, 9 bases remained unmatched. The CDR3 DNA is TGCGCCAGCAGCCAAGATCAAAGCGGGGGGGGACTGGAGCAGTTCTTC. This encodes CASSQDQSGGGLEQFF.

The chain carries TRBV13 and TRBJ2-3, with 7 positions matching TRBD2. There are 15 residues in the CDR3. The germline V gene has CDR1 PRHDT and CDR2 FYEKMQ (reference sequence). V shed 5 bases, J shed 2 bases, and the junction held 7 bases outside the gene matches. As DNA, the CDR3 is TGTGCCAGCAGCCCACGGGGGGTATACACAGATACGCAGTATTTT. Translation: CASSPRGVYTDTQYF.

In regard to this clone: The same CDR3 arises from other DNA sequences in this sample as well. The chain couples TRBV20-1 to TRBJ2-5; D is uncertain. The V end was cut by 1 base, the J end by 4 bases, with 4 bases between. The CDR3 extends over 11 amino acids. Germline V gene lookup returns CDR1 DFQATT and CDR2 SNEGSKA (reference sequence). As DNA, the CDR3 is TGCAGTGCTAGAGTGGGAGAGACCCAGTACTTC. It translates to CSARVGETQYF.

The chain joins TRBV30 to TRBJ1-5; no firm D call. V shed 2 bases and J shed 2 bases, with 7 bases lying between them. Germline-derived CDR1 and CDR2 are GTSNPN and SVGIG (reference sequence). The length of the CDR3 is 13 residues. The CDR3 DNA follows: TGTGCCTGGAGTTTCCCGGGCAATCAGCCCCAGCATTTT. As protein: CAWSFPGNQPQHF.

V gene TRBV7-2 combines with J gene TRBJ1-1; tentatively, D is TRBD1 (5 bases). CDR1 SGHTA and CDR2 FQGNSA come from the germline V gene. The CDR3 totals 14 residues. V lost 5 bases, J lost 6 bases, and 16 bases lay in between. CDR3 residues: CASSNRAWGAEAFF. The CDR3 coding sequence is TGTGCCAGCAGCAACCGGGCTTGGGGCGCTGAAGCTTTCTTT.

The genes are TRBV10-3 and TRBJ1-6; 7 nucleotides align to TRBD1. V dropped 3 bases and J dropped 10; count of bases not matched to a gene: 6. Germline loops: CDR1 ENHRY, CDR2 SYGVKD. This CDR3 is 14 amino acids long. The CDR3 sequence is CAISERDSGSPLHF. CDR3 DNA sequence: TGTGCCATCAGTGAACGGGACAGTGGGTCACCCCTCCACTTT.

This clone occurred once. The V call is TRBV18, the J call TRBJ2-2; D may be TRBD1 or TRBD2 (5 bases each). V was trimmed by 4 bases and J by 1 base, leaving 13 bases between them. This CDR3 has 16 amino acids. The germline gives CDR1 KGHSH, CDR2 LQKENI. The CDR3 here is CASSQRGDLNTGELFF. As DNA, the CDR3 is TGTGCCAGCTCACAACGAGGGGACCTGAACACCGGGGAGCTGTTTTTT.

The rearrangement uses TRBV11-2 and TRBJ2-7; tentatively, D is TRBD1 or TRBD2 (5 bases each). V was clipped by 5 bases and J by 2 bases, with 16 bases between them. Germline V CDR1 and CDR2: SGHAT, FQNNGV. This CDR3 contains 15 residues. CDR3 amino acids: CASSEGAWGTYEQYF. The CDR3 bases are TGTGCCAGCAGCGAGGGAGCGTGGGGCACCTACGAGCAGTACTTC.

V is TRBV30 and J is TRBJ2-1, with D possibly TRBD2 on 6 matching bases. Germline V gene sequence: CDR1 GTSNPN, CDR2 SVGIG (reference sequence). The CDR3 totals 13 residues. V lost 0 bases and J lost 8, with 11 bases in between. CDR3 sequence reads: CAWSVGTGDEQFF. The CDR3 DNA reads as TGTGCCTGGAGTGTAGGGACTGGTGATGAGCAGTTCTTC.

This clone was detected a few times. The chain links TRBV10-1 to TRBJ2-7; D is unclear. Trimming left V 2 bases short and J 2 bases short, with 10 bases between. From germline, CDR1 is WNHNN and CDR2 SYGVQD (reference sequence). The CDR3 covers 14 residues. The CDR3 here is CASSERADPYEQYF. The CDR3 coding sequence is TGCGCCAGCAGTGAGCGGGCAGACCCCTACGAGCAGTACTTC.

This clone is hyperexpanded within its sample. The chain recombines TRBV10-2 with TRBJ2-7, with no clear D. Trimming removed 2 bases from V and 4 bases from J, with 6 bases in between. The CDR3 loop spans 12 amino acids. The V gene's germline CDR1 is WSHSY and CDR2 SAAADI. This CDR3 reads CASSEAVYEQYF. DNA of the CDR3: TGCGCCAGCAGTGAGGCCGTATACGAGCAGTACTTC.